Each of the 5 T cell receptor beta chains below was sequenced from the same sample in a study of OX40 agonist ivuxolimab in advanced cancers. The method was immunoSEQ multiplex PCR; TCRdb's version includes in-frame clones alone and lacks a portion of them. The data hold 30,000 or so clones, with approximately 90% observed a single time. The starting material was CD4+ or CD8+ T cells sorted from blood, obtained in a trial of the OX40 agonist ivuxolimab. These TCRs come from an adult with an advanced solid tumor such as melanoma, head and neck, liver or kidney cancer.

The V and J genes are TRBV5-1 and TRBJ2-7; D is uncertain. This CDR3 contains 14 residues. Germline V CDR1 and CDR2: SGHRS, YFSETQ. Trimming removed 4 bases from V and 3 bases from J, with 14 bases in between. The DNA for the CDR3 is TGCGCCAGCAGCGTAACGGGCTCCAACTACGAGCAGTACTTC. Amino acids: CASSVTGSNYEQYF.

This chain connects TRBV4-2 to TRBJ2-2, with D perhaps matching TRBD1 (5 bases). The CDR3 is made up of 14 amino acids. The germline gives CDR1 LGHNA, CDR2 YNFKEQ. Trimming removed 9 bases at V and 0 bases at J, with 11 bases between. The CDR3 DNA follows: TGTGCCAGTGGACACTTAACGAACACCGGGGAGCTGTTTTTT. This translates into CASGHLTNTGELFF.

The chain has TRBV28 and TRBJ1-3, with TRBD1 matching 9 bases. V was clipped by 5 bases and J by 1 base; unmatched bases: 6. The CDR3 runs to 16 residues. CDR1 and CDR2 from the germline V gene are MDHEN and SYDVKM. This CDR3 reads CASSLMGTGSGNTIYF. CDR3 nucleotides: TGTGCCAGCAGTCTAATGGGGACAGGGTCTGGAAACACCATATATTTT.

This clone was detected only once. The CDR3 sequence: CASSEAGHPETQYF. In nucleotides, the CDR3 is TGTGCCAGCAGTGAAGCCGGGCACCCCGAGACCCAGTACTTC. V is TRBV6-1 and J is TRBJ2-5; D is uncertain. Trimming pared 0 bases from V and 5 bases from J, leaving 10 bases between. The CDR3 is 14 residues long. The germline V gene encodes CDR1 MNHNS and CDR2 SASEGT.

The chain links TRBV28 to TRBJ2-5, with D unresolved. V lost 4 bases, J lost 2 bases, and 17 bases lay in between. Per germline, CDR1 MDHEN and CDR2 SYDVKM. The length of the CDR3 is 16 residues. CDR3 nucleotide sequence: TGTGCCAGCAGTTCGCCCCTAAGACTGGATCAAGAGACCCAGTACTTC. Translating it yields CASSSPLRLDQETQYF.